These T cell receptor beta chains were read from a single sample in a study of blood T cell repertoires in COVID-19. Clones were sequenced by immunoSEQ multiplex PCR, and TCRdb holds only the in-frame ones, with some missing. The repertoire has a few hundred thousand clones, over 75% of them found once; the top ten carry approximately 5.4%. Sequenced material: peripheral blood. These TCRs come from a human donor in a cohort sampled during active COVID-19. CDR3s include the opening cysteine and the closing phenylalanine or tryptophan. The D gene is left open where the match is weak.

CDR3aa	j_gene	d_gene	v_gene
CASSLDSFTDTQYF	TRBJ2-3	-	TRBV5-1
CASSQLGSSGANVLTF	TRBJ2-6	-	TRBV4-3
CASSLGYPSGNTIYF	TRBJ1-3	-	TRBV7-2
CASSQNRNQPQHF	TRBJ1-5	-	TRBV6-2/TRBV6-3
CASSQDDRGGELFF	TRBJ2-2	TRBD1	TRBV4-2
CTSSRMEGSGRVVNEQFF	TRBJ2-1	-	TRBV1
CASSGSRVNRLATNEKLFF	TRBJ1-4	-	TRBV28
CAWSVLPGQMGHEKLFF	TRBJ1-4	TRBD1	TRBV30
CASFSGFGAKNIQYF	TRBJ2-4	TRBD2	TRBV28
CSVLKGGTGHYEQYF	TRBJ2-7	TRBD1	TRBV29-1
CASSPSSTGKNQPQHF	TRBJ1-5	TRBD1	TRBV19
CASSQGTGESLYGYTF	TRBJ1-2	TRBD1	TRBV4-3
CASNQQGRRGYTF	TRBJ1-2	-	TRBV12-3/TRBV12-4
CASSLPDNEQFF	TRBJ2-1	-	TRBV5-4
CASSPLLQGADGYTF	TRBJ1-2	TRBD1	TRBV6-5
CASSPGLAGGLPYNEQFF	TRBJ2-1	TRBD2	TRBV28
CASSSLTAQETQYF	TRBJ2-5	-	TRBV7-9
CASSMGRNTEAFF	TRBJ1-1	-	TRBV19
CASSQSRDRVRSYEQYF	TRBJ2-7	TRBD1	TRBV4-3
CASSVAAGNTGELFF	TRBJ2-2	TRBD2	TRBV9
CASLPLAGGEADTQYF	TRBJ2-3	TRBD2	TRBV19
CAWSKWLAGNEQFF	TRBJ2-1	TRBD2	TRBV30
CSVKRSSTDTQYF	TRBJ2-3	-	TRBV29-1
CASSSPGGGIYEQYF	TRBJ2-7	-	TRBV27
CASSQVGVSETQYF	TRBJ2-5	-	TRBV14
CASSPRTSGHKTYEQYF	TRBJ2-7	TRBD2	TRBV27
CASSSRQAEPYGYTF	TRBJ1-2	-	TRBV5-1
CASSLARTGVSYEQYF	TRBJ2-7	TRBD1	TRBV7-2
CASRVTGGWEAFF	TRBJ1-1	TRBD1	TRBV2
CASAGSFLTYGYTF	TRBJ1-2	-	TRBV28
CASSPAGTGAYNEQFF	TRBJ2-1	TRBD1	TRBV11-1
CASSARQGLNSPLHF	TRBJ1-6	TRBD1	TRBV19
CASSTDRGSQPQHF	TRBJ1-5	TRBD1	TRBV7-2
CASCYGLCVGNTIYF	TRBJ1-3	-	TRBV19
CATSSEEETGELFF	TRBJ2-2	-	TRBV15
CASRSRDRGFSPLHF	TRBJ1-6	TRBD1	TRBV28
CASSTGGDEQFF	TRBJ2-1	-	TRBV12-3/TRBV12-4
CASSWASYEQYF	TRBJ2-7	-	TRBV2
CASSRQNNYGYTF	TRBJ1-2	-	TRBV6-5
CASRSQGGGYEQYF	TRBJ2-7	-	TRBV2
CASSDGSDYEQYF	TRBJ2-7	-	TRBV2
CASSLVGTGAIYSYNEQFF	TRBJ2-1	TRBD1	TRBV7-2
CASSLGIGAYEQYF	TRBJ2-7	-	TRBV7-2
CASSLSTSDGYTF	TRBJ1-2	-	TRBV28
CASSQWGRVSYEQYF	TRBJ2-7	-	TRBV14
CSVEGAAGAEVEAFF	TRBJ1-1	-	TRBV29-1
CASSITGQGSYEQYF	TRBJ2-7	TRBD1	TRBV19
CASFEGLEVF	TRBJ2-7	TRBD2	TRBV30